This record looks at one T cell receptor beta chain sequence and its context. Its antigen is still unknown. Germline loops: CDR1 GTSNPN, CDR2 SVGIG (reference sequence). This CDR3 is 14 amino acids long. This entry belongs to a study of T cells expressing NK-cell markers. For the study at large: From sorted CD3+CD56+NKG2C+, CD3+CD56+NKG2C- and CD3+CD56-NKG2C+ T cells came the TCR beta repertoires.

Study-wide results and limits: In several donors, dominant clonotypes made up roughly 25-60.1% of CD3+CD56-NKG2C+ cells. About 1.0-8% of CD8+ T cells in a handful of donors belonged to dominant NKG2C+ clonotypes.

Libraries used 5'RACE template switching adding universal primer site and UMIs. TCRdb re-called the 5' RACE reads, yielding one record per CDR3 amino acid sequence without DNA. The sample has hundreds of thousands of distinct CDR3 sequences. Sample: blood T cells: a sorted CD56 or NKG2C T cell subset, CD4+ or CD8+ T cells, or bulk PBMC T cells (not recorded which). This receptor was identified in a man between 18 and 29 years old in good health. This chain links TRBV30 with TRBJ2-2; TCRdb selects TRBD2, and the lack of DNA leaves this call unchecked. The CDR3 reads CAWTGGGYTGELFF.